This is a list of T cell receptor beta chains from one sample in a study of T cell changes during pregnancy in multiple sclerosis. Sequencing used immunoSEQ multiplex PCR; TCRdb keeps in-frame clones, though not all of them. The sample records 95,000 to 110,000 clones, almost 95% being singletons. The starting material was peripheral blood, obtained after pregnancy. The receptors were sampled from a female donor with multiple sclerosis, enrolled in a pregnancy study. CDR3s include the opening cysteine and the closing phenylalanine or tryptophan. Each record gives: clone size, V gene, CDR3 length, D gene, J gene, CDR3 protein, CDR3 DNA. A D gene is named only where the DNA matches it firmly. Clone sizes are given selectively: once, few, many, or a class where the clone is expanded.

size: NA
V: TRBV7-2
length: 15
D: NA
J: TRBJ1-2
CDR3: CASSFGGSPNYGYTF
DNA: TGTGCCAGCAGCTTTGGCGGGTCGCCAAATTATGGCTACACCTTC

size: NA
V: TRBV6-5
length: 15
D: NA
J: TRBJ1-1
CDR3: CASSYSIGGATEAFF
DNA: TGTGCCAGCAGTTACTCGATAGGGGGGGCGACTGAAGCTTTCTTT

size: once
V: TRBV18
length: 14
D: NA
J: TRBJ1-2
CDR3: CASSPGQTNYGYTF
DNA: TGTGCCAGCTCCCCCGGACAGACTAACTATGGCTACACCTTC

size: once
V: TRBV6-5
length: 14
D: NA
J: TRBJ2-3
CDR3: CASSYSRGTDTQYF
DNA: TGTGCCAGCAGTTACTCGAGGGGGACAGATACGCAGTATTTT

size: few
V: TRBV25-1
length: 15
D: TRBD1
J: TRBJ1-1
CDR3: CASSEMTGAGMVAFF
DNA: TGTGCCAGCAGTGAGATGACAGGGGCGGGTATGGTAGCTTTCTTT

size: NA
V: TRBV4-1
length: 13
D: TRBD2
J: TRBJ2-7
CDR3: CASSQGGGYEQYF
DNA: TGCGCCAGCAGCCAAGGCGGGGGCTACGAGCAGTACTTC

size: NA
V: TRBV28
length: 12
D: TRBD2
J: TRBJ2-1
CDR3: CASRGLPIEQFF
DNA: TGTGCCAGCAGGGGACTACCCATTGAGCAGTTCTTC

size: once
V: TRBV5-4
length: 14
D: NA
J: TRBJ2-3
CDR3: CASSFRAGTDTQYF
DNA: TGTGCCAGCAGCTTCCGAGCTGGCACAGATACGCAGTATTTT

size: NA
V: TRBV7-2
length: 14
D: NA
J: TRBJ2-2
CDR3: CASSRSRETGELFF
DNA: TGTGCCAGCAGCCGATCCCGAGAGACCGGGGAGCTGTTTTTT

size: NA
V: TRBV30
length: 15
D: NA
J: TRBJ2-5
CDR3: CAWSVQQGPRETQYF
DNA: TGTGCCTGGAGTGTACAGCAGGGCCCCCGCGAGACCCAGTACTTC

size: NA
V: TRBV19
length: 15
D: TRBD1
J: TRBJ1-5
CDR3: CASRGTGGGNQPQHF
DNA: TGTGCCAGTAGGGGGACAGGGGGCGGCAATCAGCCCCAGCATTTT

size: NA
V: TRBV4-3
length: 16
D: TRBD1
J: TRBJ2-7
CDR3: CASSQDPRQGAYEQYF
DNA: TGCGCCAGCAGCCAAGATCCGAGACAGGGGGCCTACGAGCAGTACTTC

size: NA
V: TRBV7-2
length: 15
D: TRBD1
J: TRBJ1-6
CDR3: CASSSGQGYNSPLHF
DNA: TGTGCCAGCAGCTCGGGACAGGGCTATAATTCACCCCTCCACTTT

size: NA
V: TRBV9
length: 15
D: TRBD2
J: TRBJ2-3
CDR3: CASSVGLTSGDTQYF
DNA: TGTGCCAGCAGCGTAGGGTTGACTAGCGGTGATACGCAGTATTTT

size: NA
V: TRBV5-4
length: 16
D: TRBD2
J: TRBJ2-5
CDR3: CASSSGLAGAKETQYF
DNA: TGTGCCAGCAGCTCGGGACTAGCGGGGGCAAAGGAGACCCAGTACTTC

size: NA
V: TRBV9
length: 13
D: NA
J: TRBJ2-6
CDR3: CASRSSGANVLTF
DNA: TGTGCCAGCAGGAGCTCTGGGGCCAACGTCCTGACTTTC

size: many
V: TRBV4-3
length: 14
D: NA
J: TRBJ1-6
CDR3: CASSQGRNNSPLHF
DNA: TGCGCCAGCAGCCAAGGCAGAAATAATTCACCCCTCCACTTT

size: NA
V: TRBV5-1
length: 20
D: NA
J: TRBJ2-7
CDR3: CASSRGGVGVIDGRTYEQYF
DNA: TGCGCCAGCAGCCGCGGCGGGGTAGGAGTAATTGACGGAAGAACTTACGAGCAGTACTTC

size: NA
V: TRBV2
length: 12
D: NA
J: TRBJ1-1
CDR3: CATRRGNTEAFF
DNA: TGTGCCACGAGAAGGGGTAACACTGAAGCTTTCTTT

size: NA
V: TRBV7-2
length: 14
D: TRBD1
J: TRBJ1-1
CDR3: CASSLGQGTTEAFF
DNA: TGTGCCAGCAGCTTAGGACAGGGGACCACTGAAGCTTTCTTT

size: once
V: TRBV4-3
length: 16
D: TRBD2
J: TRBJ2-5
CDR3: CASSQVWRGAGETQYF
DNA: TGCGCCAGCAGCCAAGTATGGCGGGGGGCGGGAGAGACCCAGTACTTC

size: NA
V: TRBV19
length: 16
D: NA
J: TRBJ2-1
CDR3: CASSIEPRQTYNEQFF
DNA: TGTGCCAGTAGTATAGAGCCGCGACAGACCTACAATGAGCAGTTCTTC

size: NA
V: TRBV9
length: 17
D: TRBD2
J: TRBJ2-2
CDR3: CASSLPGAGGQGGELFF
DNA: TGTGCCAGCAGCCTCCCAGGAGCGGGGGGGCAGGGAGGGGAGCTGTTTTTT

size: NA
V: TRBV7-9
length: 12
D: NA
J: TRBJ2-5
CDR3: CASTMYQETQYF
DNA: TGTGCCAGCACCATGTACCAAGAGACCCAGTACTTC

size: once
V: TRBV2
length: 14
D: TRBD1
J: TRBJ1-1
CDR3: CASSQTGGLVQAFF
DNA: TGTGCCAGCAGTCAGACAGGGGGCCTTGTTCAAGCTTTCTTT

size: NA
V: TRBV27
length: 17
D: TRBD1
J: TRBJ1-5
CDR3: CASSPPRTGGSNQPQHF
DNA: TGTGCCAGCAGTCCACCGAGGACAGGGGGGAGCAATCAGCCCCAGCATTTT